The next 28 T cell receptor beta chains were all read from a single sample in a study of circulating CD8 cells and anti-PD-1 response in melanoma. Live CD3+CD8+TCRalphabeta+ cells were sorted into four subsets by PD-1 and/or TIGIT. The QIAseq Immune Repertoire TCR panel built the libraries from 15 ng of total RNA. TCRdb independently ran MiXCR on the reads; one entry per CDR3 protein. Counted here are roughly 530 distinct CDR3 sequences, roughly a tenth occurring once; the ten biggest clones make up roughly 10%. Source: CD8+ T cells from PBMCs, taken at baseline or after one month of anti-PD-1 therapy (not recorded which). These receptors were collected from a human donor with melanoma.

Judged by abundance, this clonotype is medium-sized. The chain uses TRBV30 and TRBJ2-5, with D possibly matching TRBD2 (6 bases). V lost 0 bases to trimming and J lost 5 bases, with 22 bases between them. The CDR3 extends over 17 amino acids. Germline lookup yields CDR1 GTSNPN and CDR2 SVGIG (reference sequence). CDR3 region: CAWSVERAGLGRETQYF. CDR3 sequence (DNA): TGTGCCTGGAGTGTAGAGCGGGCAGGGCTTGGGAGGGAGACCCAGTACTTC.

Points on this clonotype: This CDR3 is missing its conserved last phenylalanine or tryptophan, likely due to a read error. Because the CDR3's place on the DNA is in doubt, the DNA is left out and the CDR3 is given as listed by TCRdb. This chain joins TRBV24-1 and TRBJ2-2. Germline V CDR1 and CDR2: KGHDR, SFDVKD. The CDR3 has 13 amino acids, counting both end residues. The CDR3 reads CATSDMDSGELFL.

In its sample, this clonotype ranks as large (0.1 to 1%). The V gene is TRBV2, the J gene TRBJ1-1; D may be TRBD1 (6 bases). Looked up from germline, CDR1 is SNHLY and CDR2 is FYNNEI. The V and J ends lost 1 base and 1 base respectively, with 13 bases between them. This CDR3 spans 16 amino acids. The CDR3 here is CASSEEFGRGNTEAFF. CDR3 nucleotide sequence: TGTGCCAGCAGTGAAGAGTTTGGCAGGGGGAACACTGAAGCTTTCTTT.

This clonotype ranks as medium-sized. This chain uses TRBV19 with TRBJ2-7; 8 nucleotides agree with TRBD2. V trimming: 3 bases; J trimming: 5 bases; junction bases outside the gene matches: 3. CDR1 and CDR2 (germline): LNHDA, SQIVND (reference sequence). This CDR3 comprises 13 residues. CDR3 sequence (DNA): TGTGCCAGTAGTATCGGGGGGGGCCACGAGCAGTACTTC. This translates into CASSIGGGHEQYF.

Within the sample, this clonotype is large. The chain couples TRBV20-1 to TRBJ2-5; D not resolved. V gave up 6 bases and J gave up 0 bases, with 11 bases separating them. The CDR3 covers 13 residues. Germline V gene data show CDR1 as DFQATT and CDR2 as SNEGSKA (reference sequence). Here the CDR3 reads CSARKGNQETQYF. The CDR3, as DNA: TGCAGTGCCCGGAAGGGCAACCAAGAGACCCAGTACTTC.

By share of the sample, this clonotype is medium-sized (0.01 to 0.1%). This chain connects TRBV28 to TRBJ1-1; D not certain. The CDR3 is made up of 12 amino acids. Germline V gene sequence: CDR1 MDHEN, CDR2 SYDVKM. Trimming took off 3 bases at V and 4 bases at J, with 6 bases between the two ends. CDR3: CASSLGTTEAFF. Here the CDR3 DNA reads TGTGCCAGCAGTTTGGGCACCACTGAAGCTTTCTTT.

This clonotype qualifies as large (0.1 to 1%). This sequence joins TRBV7-8 and TRBJ2-7, with D unresolved. Deletions cut 5 bases from V and 0 bases from J, with 8 bases between. The CDR3 contains 13 residues. Per germline, CDR1 SGHVS and CDR2 FQNEAQ. The CDR3 spells CASSLPSSYEQYF. The CDR3 nucleotides read TGTGCCAGCAGCCTGCCCAGCTCCTACGAGCAGTACTTC.

This clonotype is classed as medium-sized (0.01 to 0.1%). CDR3 sequence reads: CASSHLVEYGYTF. The DNA of the CDR3 is TGTGCCAGTAGCCACCTCGTTGAGTATGGCTACACCTTC. The gene calls are TRBV19 and TRBJ1-2; no definite D call. This CDR3 is built from 13 residues. The germline V gene has CDR1 LNHDA and CDR2 SQIVND (reference sequence). The V end lost 6 bases, the J end lost 5 bases, and 13 bases lay between the germline ends.

Judged by abundance, this clonotype is large. The J gene is TRBJ2-1, the V gene TRBV7-3; no definite D call. The CDR3 has 13 amino acids. Germline V CDR1 and CDR2: SGHTA, FQGTGA. V was clipped by 4 bases and J by 4 bases, with 8 bases between them. The CDR3 is CASSSLPYNEQFF. As DNA, the CDR3 is TGTGCCAGCAGCTCCCTACCGTACAATGAGCAGTTCTTC.

Within the sample, this clonotype is large. The genes are TRBV20-1 and TRBJ2-1; possibly TRBD1 or TRBD2 for D (5 bases each). This CDR3 spans 15 amino acids. Trimming cost V 3 bases and J 5 bases, with 17 bases left between them. CDR1 DFQATT and CDR2 SNEGSKA come from the germline V gene (reference sequence). CDR3 nucleotides: TGCAGTGCTAGCACCCGGGACGGATGGAACAATGAGCAGTTCTTC. It encodes CSASTRDGWNNEQFF.

By frequency in the sample, this clonotype is medium-sized. J is TRBJ1-4 and V is TRBV20-1; 7 nucleotides match TRBD1. Trimming took 5 bases from V and 7 from J; bases not matched to a gene: 10. The CDR3 length is 14 residues. Germline V lookup: CDR1 DFQATT, CDR2 SNEGSKA (reference sequence). CDR3 loop: CSASQNRGSEKLFF. The CDR3 region has the DNA TGCAGTGCTTCTCAGAACAGGGGTAGTGAAAAACTGTTTTTT.

By its share, this clonotype is medium-sized. The genes are TRBV19 and TRBJ1-1; no definite D call. This CDR3 is built from 13 residues. In germline, CDR1 is LNHDA, CDR2 SQIVND (reference sequence). V lost 5 bases and J lost 1, with 8 bases in between. The CDR3 DNA reads as TGTGCCAGTAGTTGGGCGCGGAACACTGAAGCTTTCTTT. Amino acid sequence: CASSWARNTEAFF.

This clonotype ranks as medium-sized (0.01 to 0.1%). The V and J genes are TRBV19 and TRBJ1-1; D ambiguous. V was trimmed by 7 bases and J by 4 bases, leaving 10 bases between them. This CDR3 contains 12 residues. Germline V lookup: CDR1 LNHDA, CDR2 SQIVND (reference sequence). The CDR3 loop reads CASKGRGTEAFF. The CDR3 DNA reads as TGTGCCAGTAAGGGCCGGGGCACTGAAGCTTTCTTT.

This clonotype rates as medium-sized. J is TRBJ2-7 and V is TRBV9; 8 bases map to TRBD2. Losses at the gene ends were 4 bases for V and 6 bases for J; bases not matched to a gene: 9. The CDR3 totals 14 residues. Germline lookup yields CDR1 SGDLS and CDR2 YYNGEE. The CDR3 bases are TGTGCCAGCAGCCCCCCGGGGGGGGGCAGCGAGCAGTACTTC. It codes for CASSPPGGGSEQYF.

The chain uses TRBV29-1 and TRBJ2-2; 11 bases line up with TRBD2. V lost 1 base and J lost 2; bases outside the gene matches: 6. Germline lookup yields CDR1 SQVTM and CDR2 ANQGSEA. The CDR3 has 17 amino acids. In DNA form, the CDR3 reads TGCAGCGTTGAAGTTCAGACTAGCGGGGTTAACACCGGGGAGCTGTTTTTT. It translates to CSVEVQTSGVNTGELFF.

Relative to its sample, this clonotype is medium-sized. The chain employs TRBV19 and TRBJ1-1, with D possibly being TRBD1 (5 bases). This CDR3 is 14 amino acids long. CDR1 LNHDA and CDR2 SQIVND come from the germline V gene (reference sequence). V dropped 4 bases and J dropped 8 bases, with 17 bases sitting between them. The CDR3 spells CASSRGTENAEAFF. DNA for the CDR3: TGTGCCAGTAGTAGGGGGACCGAAAACGCGGAAGCTTTCTTT.

This clonotype was picked up one time. CDR3 nucleotide sequence: TGCAGCGTTGAAAATCAGGGGGTCTCCTACAATGAGCAGTTCTTC. Its translation is CSVENQGVSYNEQFF. J is TRBJ2-1 and V is TRBV29-1, with TRBD1 identical over 7 bases. This CDR3 is built from 15 residues. Germline V gene data show CDR1 as SQVTM and CDR2 as ANQGSEA. V dropped 2 bases and J dropped 0; count of bases not matched to a gene: 4.

This clonotype ranks as medium-sized. V usage is TRBV20-1 and J usage is TRBJ1-4; TRBD1 agrees at 7 bases. The CDR3 has 16 residues. The germline gives CDR1 DFQATT, CDR2 SNEGSKA (reference sequence). Trimming cost V 0 bases and J 6 bases; bases outside gene matches: 10. CDR3 residues: CSARDREGGLDEKLFF. The CDR3 DNA is TGCAGTGCTAGAGATCGAGAAGGGGGCCTAGATGAAAAACTGTTTTTT.

By sample share, this clonotype is medium-sized (0.01 to 0.1%). The genes are TRBV19 and TRBJ1-2, with 9 bases identical to TRBD1. The CDR3 is made up of 14 amino acids. V lost 8 bases and J lost 2; bases outside the gene matches: 6. Germline CDR1 reads LNHDA; CDR2 reads SQIVND (reference sequence). The CDR3 here is CASETGGWNYGYTF. The CDR3, as DNA: TGTGCCAGTGAAACAGGGGGCTGGAACTATGGCTACACCTTC.

V gene TRBV7-3 combines with J gene TRBJ2-6; tentative D call: TRBD2 (5 bases). Germline loops: CDR1 SGHTA, CDR2 FQGTGA. V was pared by 4 bases and J by 0 bases, with 10 bases between. This CDR3 spans 16 amino acids. For the CDR3, the DNA is TGTGCCAGCAGCTACCCGGACTTCTCTGGGGCCAACGTCCTGACTTTC. Translated: CASSYPDFSGANVLTF. The full variable domain, rest sourced from reference TRBV7-3 and TRBJ2-6, is GAGVSQTPSNKVTEKGKYVELRCDPISGHTALYWYRQSLGQGPEFLIYFQGTGAADDSGLPNDRFFAVRPEGSVSTLKIQRTERGDSAVYLCASSYPDFSGANVLTFGAGSRLTVL.

Sample share makes this clonotype large (0.1 to 1%). The gene calls are TRBV2 and TRBJ2-7; D gene uncertain. The CDR3 runs 15 residues. V was trimmed by 2 bases and J by 1 base, leaving 12 bases between them. Germline CDR1 reads SNHLY; CDR2 reads FYNNEI. CDR3 residues: CASSENPGLSYEQYF. The CDR3 DNA reads TGTGCCAGCAGTGAAAATCCGGGCCTATCCTACGAGCAGTACTTC.

This clonotype is classed as large. The rearrangement joins TRBV9 to TRBJ2-2; a possible D gene is TRBD2 (5 bases). The CDR3 spans 15 residues. CDR1 and CDR2 (germline): SGDLS, YYNGEE. V was pared by 0 bases and J by 2 bases, with 8 bases between. The DNA for the CDR3 is TGTGCCAGCAGCGTAGGAGGGTTAAACACCGGGGAGCTGTTTTTT. Translating gives CASSVGGLNTGELFF.

By share, this clonotype ranks as hyperexpanded. This chain links TRBV4-3 with TRBJ2-7; 11 bases agree with TRBD1. The CDR3 runs 14 residues. The germline gives CDR1 LGHNA, CDR2 YSLEER. After removal of 0 bases from V and 6 bases from J, the junction contained 1 base not matched to a gene. The chain's CDR3 is CASSQDGTGGEQYF. The CDR3 DNA is TGCGCCAGCAGCCAAGACGGGACAGGGGGCGAGCAGTACTTC.

V and J are TRBV4-1 and TRBJ2-1; D uncertain. Trimming stripped 1 base from V and 6 bases from J, with 16 bases between. The CDR3 contains 16 residues. The germline V gene has CDR1 MGHRA and CDR2 YSYEKL. CDR3 sequence (DNA): TGCGCCAGCAGCCAAGTCATACCCTCCCAAGGCAATGAGCAGTTCTTC. Its protein product is CASSQVIPSQGNEQFF.

This clonotype is categorized as medium-sized. The chain has TRBV20-1 and TRBJ2-1; 10 bases agree with TRBD2. The ends lost 6 bases at V and 7 bases at J; junction bases unmatched: 9. The germline CDR1 and CDR2 sequences are DFQATT and SNEGSKA (reference sequence). CDR3 length equals 14 residues. CDR3 DNA sequence: TGCAGTGCCCACCGGACTAGCGGCGGGAATGAGCAGTTCTTC. As protein: CSAHRTSGGNEQFF.

This clonotype is large. The V gene is TRBV29-1, the J gene TRBJ2-1, with D possibly being TRBD1 (6 bases). Germline V CDR1 and CDR2: SQVTM, ANQGSEA. CDR3 length: 14 residues. The ends were cut back, 1 base at V and 6 bases at J, with 13 bases in the middle. The CDR3 DNA is TGCAGCGTTGAAGGACCGGACAGAAGCAATGAGCAGTTCTTC. It yields the protein CSVEGPDRSNEQFF.

In its sample, this clonotype was seen once. One end of the junction varies from germline; a read error may be responsible. The rearrangement uses TRBV19 and TRBJ1-1, with D uncertain. Germline V CDR1 and CDR2: LNHDA, SQIVND (reference sequence). CDR3 length: 13 amino acids. The CDR3 coding sequence is TGTGCCAGTAGTTGGGCGCGGAACACTGAAGCTTCTTTT. As protein: CASSWARNTEASF.

The rearrangement uses TRBV28 and TRBJ2-1, with D possibly being TRBD1 (5 bases). This CDR3 comprises 15 residues. Germline V gene data show CDR1 as MDHEN and CDR2 as SYDVKM. The germline V and J ends were trimmed by 5 bases and 5 bases, with 16 bases remaining between them. CDR3 nucleotide sequence: TGTGCCAGCAGTCAGGGCAGGAAATGGCACAATGAGCAGTTCTTC. Translating it yields CASSQGRKWHNEQFF.